A selection of T cell receptor beta chains follows, all from one sample in a study of shared clonotypes between healthy human individuals. Measured with immunoSEQ multiplex PCR; TCRdb has only the in-frame clones, and not every one. This table holds some 2,100,000 clones, under 97% found once. Sequenced input: naive CD4+ T cells sorted from blood. These receptors all stem from a young man in good health. Each CDR3 is given with its conserved first and last residue. The D gene is left open where the match is weak. Size values are once, few and many counts, or a class for expanded clones, and some rows have none.

V gene,clone size,D gene,J gene,CDR3 protein,CDR3 DNA
TRBV30,once,TRBD1,TRBJ2-1,CAWRGAGGYEQFF,TGTGCCTGGAGGGGGGCAGGGGGCTATGAGCAGTTCTTC
TRBV2,NA,TRBD2,TRBJ2-1,CASTASGVNEQFF,TGTGCCAGCACGGCTAGCGGGGTTAATGAGCAGTTCTTC
TRBV19,NA,TRBD2,TRBJ2-2,CATRGERNTGELFF,TGTGCCACGCGGGGGGAGCGCAACACCGGGGAGCTGTTTTTT
TRBV2,NA,TRBD1,TRBJ2-7,CASSERQGATISYEQYF,TGTGCCAGCAGTGAAAGGCAGGGGGCAACAATCTCCTACGAGCAGTACTTC
TRBV30,NA,NA,TRBJ1-1,CAWSSGLMNTEAFF,TGTGCCTGGAGTTCGGGACTCATGAACACTGAAGCTTTCTTT
TRBV18,few,NA,TRBJ1-2,CASSPTDIYGYTF,TGTGCCAGCTCACCAACGGACATTTATGGCTACACCTTC
TRBV5-1,NA,NA,TRBJ1-4,CASSLGGQNEKLFF,TGCGCCAGCAGCTTAGGTGGCCAAAATGAAAAACTGTTTTTT
TRBV2,once,TRBD2,TRBJ2-1,CASSELAGNYNEQFF,TGTGCCAGCAGTGAACTAGCGGGTAACTACAATGAGCAGTTCTTC
TRBV2,NA,NA,TRBJ1-1,CASSLQGMNTEAFF,TGTGCCAGCAGTCTGCAGGGGATGAACACTGAAGCTTTCTTT
TRBV6-5,NA,NA,TRBJ2-7,CASSQATGNYEQYF,TGTGCCAGCAGCCAAGCGACAGGCAACTACGAGCAGTACTTC
TRBV6-5,NA,NA,TRBJ1-3,CASFPNDRPGNTIYF,TGTGCCAGCTTTCCAAACGACAGACCTGGAAACACCATATATTTT
TRBV28,NA,TRBD1,TRBJ2-1,CASSFRTGWTYNEQFF,TGTGCCAGCAGTTTCAGGACAGGGTGGACCTACAATGAGCAGTTCTTC
TRBV19,NA,TRBD1,TRBJ1-5,CATNQGANQPQHF,TGTGCCACAAACCAGGGGGCTAATCAGCCCCAGCATTTT
TRBV6-1,NA,NA,TRBJ2-1,CASSVSNEQFF,TGTGCCAGCAGTGTCTCAAATGAGCAGTTCTTC
TRBV19,few,NA,TRBJ2-2,CASSIDLNTGELFF,TGTGCCAGTAGTATTGACTTAAACACCGGGGAGCTGTTTTTT
TRBV10-3,once,NA,TRBJ1-1,CAISAEGLGEAFF,TGTGCCATCAGTGCGGAGGGGCTCGGTGAAGCTTTCTTT
TRBV5-6,NA,TRBD2,TRBJ2-1,CASGGLAGARRYEQFF,TGTGCCAGCGGAGGGCTAGCGGGGGCAAGGAGATATGAGCAGTTCTTC
TRBV2,NA,TRBD1,TRBJ1-5,CASDSTGGLNQPQHF,TGTGCCAGCGACAGCACAGGGGGCTTAAACCAGCCCCAGCATTTT
TRBV5-1,NA,NA,TRBJ1-1,CASSLPAANTEAFF,TGCGCCAGCAGTTTACCCGCCGCGAACACTGAAGCTTTCTTT
TRBV29-1,NA,NA,TRBJ2-2,CSVVVSPNTGELFF,TGCAGCGTTGTCGTCTCTCCTAACACCGGGGAGCTGTTTTTT
TRBV12-5,NA,NA,TRBJ1-1,CASGLHTPTEGTEAFF,TGTGCTAGTGGTTTGCACACCCCTACAGAAGGAACTGAAGCTTTCTTT
TRBV29-1,NA,TRBD2,TRBJ2-3,CSVKSGSATDTQYF,TGCAGCGTTAAAAGCGGGAGTGCCACAGATACGCAGTATTTT
TRBV7-9,NA,TRBD1,TRBJ2-2,CASSSGQGGPGELFF,TGTGCCAGCAGCTCCGGACAGGGTGGCCCCGGGGAGCTGTTTTTT
TRBV9,NA,NA,TRBJ2-7,CASSPNRGQHLGEQYF,TGTGCCAGCAGCCCCAACCGGGGCCAGCACTTAGGCGAGCAGTACTTC
TRBV4-1,NA,NA,TRBJ1-1,CASSQSGTLNTEAFF,TGCGCCAGCAGCCAATCCGGGACCTTGAACACTGAAGCTTTCTTT
TRBV19,NA,NA,TRBJ2-3,CASWGLSTDTQYF,TGTGCCAGCTGGGGGCTCAGCACAGATACGCAGTATTTT
TRBV19,NA,NA,TRBJ2-7,CASSSIGSLYEQYF,TGTGCCAGTAGTTCCATCGGGAGTCTTTACGAGCAGTACTTC
TRBV11-2,NA,TRBD2,TRBJ2-5,CASSQTLLAGGQETQYF,TGTGCCAGCAGCCAGACCCTTCTAGCGGGAGGCCAAGAGACCCAGTACTTC
TRBV7-2,NA,TRBD2,TRBJ2-3,CASSLGLAGRGDTQYF,TGTGCCAGCAGCTTGGGACTAGCGGGAAGGGGAGATACGCAGTATTTT
TRBV6-5,NA,TRBD2,TRBJ2-5,CASRGGLETQYF,TGTGCCAGCAGGGGGGGGTTAGAGACCCAGTACTTC
TRBV5-1,NA,TRBD2,TRBJ2-1,CASSSQGEGYNEQFF,TGCGCCAGCAGCTCTCAAGGGGAGGGTTACAATGAGCAGTTCTTC
TRBV6-1,once,TRBD1,TRBJ2-1,CASSDADRGGYNEQFF,TGTGCCAGCAGTGATGCTGACAGGGGGGGATACAATGAGCAGTTCTTC
TRBV2,NA,TRBD1,TRBJ2-7,CASRRSGTAYEQYF,TGTGCCAGCAGGCGAAGTGGGACAGCCTACGAGCAGTACTTC
TRBV29-1,NA,NA,TRBJ1-1,CSVERAGANTEAFF,TGCAGCGTTGAAAGGGCAGGGGCGAACACTGAAGCTTTCTTT
TRBV4-3,NA,TRBD2,TRBJ2-1,CASSRNLAGEYNEQFF,TGCGCCAGCAGCCGCAACCTAGCGGGAGAATACAATGAGCAGTTCTTC
TRBV7-9,NA,NA,TRBJ1-2,CASSLVLANYGYTF,TGTGCCAGCAGCTTAGTATTAGCTAACTATGGCTACACCTTC
TRBV5-6,once,NA,TRBJ2-5,CASSLGVQETQYF,TGTGCCAGCAGCTTGGGCGTCCAAGAGACCCAGTACTTC
TRBV5-4,NA,NA,TRBJ2-7,CASSQDAYEQYF,TGTGCCAGCAGCCAGGATGCCTACGAGCAGTACTTC
TRBV7-2,few,TRBD2,TRBJ2-1,CASSSTSGAYNEQFF,TGTGCCAGCAGCTCAACTAGCGGAGCCTACAATGAGCAGTTCTTC
TRBV18,NA,NA,TRBJ2-1,CASSSTGYYYNEQFF,TGTGCCAGCTCGTCAACAGGGTACTACTACAATGAGCAGTTCTTC
TRBV30,NA,NA,TRBJ1-1,CAWSGLRQVEAFF,TGTGCCTGGAGTGGACTAAGACAGGTGGAAGCTTTCTTT
TRBV12-5,NA,TRBD1,TRBJ2-3,CASGGTVPDTQYF,TGTGCTAGTGGTGGGACAGTTCCAGATACGCAGTATTTT
TRBV25-1,NA,NA,TRBJ2-3,CASRNFITYTQYF,TGTGCAAGCCGAAATTTTATTACTTATACGCAGTATTTT
TRBV27,NA,NA,TRBJ2-7,CASSSPLTGVYEQYF,TGTGCCAGCAGTTCGCCCCTTACAGGAGTCTACGAGCAGTACTTC
TRBV5-1,few,NA,TRBJ2-2,CASRDKDTGELFF,TGCGCCAGCAGGGACAAAGACACCGGGGAGCTGTTTTTT
TRBV18,NA,NA,TRBJ2-3,CASSPSPDTQYF,TGTGCCAGCTCACCCTCCCCAGATACGCAGTATTTT
TRBV9,once,TRBD1,TRBJ1-1,CASSPRPAGTGRTEAFF,TGTGCCAGCAGCCCTAGGCCGGCCGGGACAGGGAGGACTGAAGCTTTCTTT
TRBV9,NA,TRBD2,TRBJ2-1,CASSVGTSGGAYNEQFF,TGTGCCAGCAGCGTAGGGACTAGCGGGGGGGCTTACAATGAGCAGTTCTTC
TRBV6-5,NA,NA,TRBJ1-2,CASSYTGTLPKNGYTF,TGTGCCAGCAGTTACACCGGGACTCTCCCCAAGAATGGCTACACCTTC
TRBV5-1,NA,TRBD1,TRBJ2-5,CASSSGTGGGETQYF,TGCGCCAGCAGCTCCGGGACAGGGGGCGGAGAGACCCAGTACTTC
TRBV12-5,NA,NA,TRBJ2-6,CASGFSGANVLTF,TGTGCTAGTGGTTTCTCTGGGGCCAACGTCCTGACTTTC
TRBV27,NA,TRBD1,TRBJ1-2,CASSSPDRALGYTF,TGTGCCAGCAGTTCCCCGGACAGGGCACTTGGCTACACCTTC
TRBV19,NA,NA,TRBJ1-2,CASSISAPGIGYGYTF,TGTGCCAGTAGTATATCGGCTCCGGGAATAGGGTATGGCTACACCTTC